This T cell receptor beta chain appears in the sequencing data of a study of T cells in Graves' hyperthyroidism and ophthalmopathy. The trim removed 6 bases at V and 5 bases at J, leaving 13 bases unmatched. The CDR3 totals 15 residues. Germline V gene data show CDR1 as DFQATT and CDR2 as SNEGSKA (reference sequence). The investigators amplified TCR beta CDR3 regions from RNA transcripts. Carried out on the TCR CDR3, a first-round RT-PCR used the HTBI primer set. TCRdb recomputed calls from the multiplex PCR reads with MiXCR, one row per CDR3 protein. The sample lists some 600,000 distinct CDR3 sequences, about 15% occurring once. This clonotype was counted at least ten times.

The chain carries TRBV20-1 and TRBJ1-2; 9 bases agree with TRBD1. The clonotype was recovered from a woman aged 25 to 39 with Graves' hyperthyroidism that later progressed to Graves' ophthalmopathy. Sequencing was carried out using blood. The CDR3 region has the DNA TGCAGTGCCCCACCCTTCTCTGGGACAGGGTATGGCTACACCTTC. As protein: CSAPPFSGTGYGYTF.